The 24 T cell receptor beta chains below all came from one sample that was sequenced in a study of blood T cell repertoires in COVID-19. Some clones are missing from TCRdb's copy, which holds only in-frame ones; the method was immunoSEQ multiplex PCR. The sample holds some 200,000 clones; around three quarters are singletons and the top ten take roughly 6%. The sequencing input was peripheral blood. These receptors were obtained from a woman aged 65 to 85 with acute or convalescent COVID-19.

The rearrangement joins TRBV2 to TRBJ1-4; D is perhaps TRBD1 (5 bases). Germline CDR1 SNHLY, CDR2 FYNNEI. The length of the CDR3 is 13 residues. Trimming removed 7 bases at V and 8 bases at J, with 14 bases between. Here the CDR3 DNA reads TGTGCCAGCACTCCCGCAAAGGGGGAAAAACTGTTTTTT. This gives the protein CASTPAKGEKLFF. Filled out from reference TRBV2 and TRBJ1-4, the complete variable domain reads EPEVTQTPSHQVTQMGQEVILRCVPISNHLYFYWYRQILGQKVEFLVSFYNNEISEKSEIFDDQFSVERPDGSNFTLKIRSTKLEDSAMYFCASTPAKGEKLFFGSGTQLSVL.

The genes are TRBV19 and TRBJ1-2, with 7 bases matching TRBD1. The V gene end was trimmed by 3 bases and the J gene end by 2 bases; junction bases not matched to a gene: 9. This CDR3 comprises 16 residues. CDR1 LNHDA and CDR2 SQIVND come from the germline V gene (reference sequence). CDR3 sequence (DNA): TGTGCCAGTAGTATCCGTCCCTCAGGGGGGAACTATGGCTACACCTTC. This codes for CASSIRPSGGNYGYTF. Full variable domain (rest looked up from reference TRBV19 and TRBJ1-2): DGGITQSPKYLFRKEGQNVTLSCEQNLNHDAMYWYRQDPGQGLRLIYYSQIVNDFQKGDIAEGYSVSREKKESFPLTVTSAQKNPTAFYLCASSIRPSGGNYGYTFGSGTRLTVV.

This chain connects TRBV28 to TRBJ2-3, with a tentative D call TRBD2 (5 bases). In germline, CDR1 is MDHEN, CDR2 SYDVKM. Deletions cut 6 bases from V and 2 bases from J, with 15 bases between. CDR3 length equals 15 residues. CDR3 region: CASSPLGENTDTQYF. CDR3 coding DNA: TGTGCCAGCAGCCCTTTGGGAGAGAACACAGATACGCAGTATTTT.

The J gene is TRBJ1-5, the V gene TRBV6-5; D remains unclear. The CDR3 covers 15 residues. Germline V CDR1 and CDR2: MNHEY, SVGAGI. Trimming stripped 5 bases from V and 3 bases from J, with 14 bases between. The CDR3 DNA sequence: TGTGCCAGCAGTCCCCAATCCCCACTCAATCAGCCCCAGCATTTT. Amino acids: CASSPQSPLNQPQHF.

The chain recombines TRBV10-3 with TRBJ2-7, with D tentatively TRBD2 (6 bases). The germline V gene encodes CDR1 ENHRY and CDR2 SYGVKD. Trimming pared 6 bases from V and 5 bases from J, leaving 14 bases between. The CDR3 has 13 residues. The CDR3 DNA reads TGTGCCATCAGGGCGGGGACTCTGGACGAGCAGTACTTC. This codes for CAIRAGTLDEQYF.

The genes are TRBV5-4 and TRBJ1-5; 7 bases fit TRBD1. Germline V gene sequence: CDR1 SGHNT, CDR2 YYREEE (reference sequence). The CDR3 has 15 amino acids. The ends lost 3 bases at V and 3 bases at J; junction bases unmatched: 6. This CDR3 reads CASSSWGQPNQPQHF. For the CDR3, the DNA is TGTGCCAGCAGCTCGTGGGGACAGCCCAATCAGCCCCAGCATTTT.

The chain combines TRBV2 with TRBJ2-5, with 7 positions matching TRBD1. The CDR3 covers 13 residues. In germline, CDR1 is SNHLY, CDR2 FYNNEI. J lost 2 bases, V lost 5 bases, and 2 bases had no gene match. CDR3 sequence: CASSIQGQETQYF. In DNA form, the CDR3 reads TGTGCCAGCAGTATACAGGGGCAAGAGACCCAGTACTTC.

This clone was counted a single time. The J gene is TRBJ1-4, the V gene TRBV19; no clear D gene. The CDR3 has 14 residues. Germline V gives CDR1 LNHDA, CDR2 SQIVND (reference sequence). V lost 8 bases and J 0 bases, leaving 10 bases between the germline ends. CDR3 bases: TGTGCCAGTTCTGACTATGCAACTAATGAAAAACTGTTTTTT. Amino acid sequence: CASSDYATNEKLFF.

The CDR3 sequence: CASTPTRETRIQYF. The CDR3 coding sequence is TGTGCCAGCACCCCTACGAGGGAAACCCGCATTCAGTACTTC. The rearrangement joins TRBV6-5 to TRBJ2-4, with D tentatively TRBD2 (5 bases). Trimming removed 7 bases at V and 9 bases at J, with 19 bases between. Germline-derived CDR1 and CDR2 are MNHEY and SVGAGI. This CDR3 region has 14 residues.

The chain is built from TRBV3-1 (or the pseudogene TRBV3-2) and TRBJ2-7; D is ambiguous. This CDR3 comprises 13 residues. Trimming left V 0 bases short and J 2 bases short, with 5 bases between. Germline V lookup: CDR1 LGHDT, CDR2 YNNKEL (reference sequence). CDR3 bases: TGTGCCAGCAGCCAAGATGGAGCCTACGAGCAGTACTTC. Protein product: CASSQDGAYEQYF.

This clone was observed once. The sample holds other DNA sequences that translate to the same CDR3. The CDR3 region is CASSPSGVYEQYF. CDR3 DNA: TGTGCCAGCAGCCCTTCAGGGGTCTACGAGCAGTACTTC. This chain uses TRBV3-1 (or the pseudogene TRBV3-2) with TRBJ2-7; a possible D gene is TRBD1 (6 bases). Germline lookup yields CDR1 LGHDT and CDR2 YNNKEL (reference sequence). CDR3 length: 13 amino acids. The V and J ends lost 4 bases and 3 bases respectively, with 10 bases between them.

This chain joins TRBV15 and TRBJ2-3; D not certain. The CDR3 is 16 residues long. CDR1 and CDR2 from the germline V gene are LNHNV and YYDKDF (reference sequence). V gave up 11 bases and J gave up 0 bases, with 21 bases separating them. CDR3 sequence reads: CAASNSRVPSTDTQYF. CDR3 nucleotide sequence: TGTGCCGCGTCTAACTCAAGAGTGCCTAGCACAGATACGCAGTATTTT.

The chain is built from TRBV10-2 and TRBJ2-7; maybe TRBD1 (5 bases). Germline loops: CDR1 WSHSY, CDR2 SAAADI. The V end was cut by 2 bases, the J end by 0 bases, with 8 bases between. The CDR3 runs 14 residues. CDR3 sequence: CASSEAGISYEQYF. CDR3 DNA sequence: TGCGCCAGCAGTGAGGCAGGGATCTCCTACGAGCAGTACTTC.

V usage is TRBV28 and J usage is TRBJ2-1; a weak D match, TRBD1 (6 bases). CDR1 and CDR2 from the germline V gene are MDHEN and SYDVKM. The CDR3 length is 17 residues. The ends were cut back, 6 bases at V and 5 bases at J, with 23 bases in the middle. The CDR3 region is CASSSTGLGLYNNEQFF. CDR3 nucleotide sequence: TGTGCCAGCAGCTCTACAGGGCTAGGTTTATACAACAATGAGCAGTTCTTC.

In DNA, the CDR3 is TGTGCCAGCAGCCCGAGCGTAAGCTCCTACAATGAGCAGTTCTTC. Translation gives CASSPSVSSYNEQFF. The genes are TRBV6-5 and TRBJ2-1; D not resolved. The V gene lost 6 bases and the J gene lost 0 bases, with 12 bases spanning the gap. The CDR3 runs 15 residues. Germline V lookup: CDR1 MNHEY, CDR2 SVGAGI.

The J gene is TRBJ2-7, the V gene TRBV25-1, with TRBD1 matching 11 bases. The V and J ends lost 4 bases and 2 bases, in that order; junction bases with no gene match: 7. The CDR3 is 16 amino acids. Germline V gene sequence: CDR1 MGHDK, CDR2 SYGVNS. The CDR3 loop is CASSASGTGGAYEQYF. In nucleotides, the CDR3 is TGTGCCAGCAGTGCCTCCGGGACAGGGGGGGCCTACGAGCAGTACTTC.

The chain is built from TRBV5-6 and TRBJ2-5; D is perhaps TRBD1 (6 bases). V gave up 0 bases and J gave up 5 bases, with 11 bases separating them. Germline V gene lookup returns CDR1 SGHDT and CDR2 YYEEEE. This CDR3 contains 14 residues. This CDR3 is CASSLDRVRETQYF. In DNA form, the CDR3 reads TGTGCCAGCAGCTTGGACAGGGTTCGGGAGACCCAGTACTTC. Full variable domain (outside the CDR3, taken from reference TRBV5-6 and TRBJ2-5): DAGVTQSPTHLIKTRGQQVTLRCSPKSGHDTVSWYQQALGQGPQFIFQYYEEEERQRGNFPDRFSGHQFPNYSSELNVNALLLGDSALYLCASSLDRVRETQYFGPGTRLLVL.

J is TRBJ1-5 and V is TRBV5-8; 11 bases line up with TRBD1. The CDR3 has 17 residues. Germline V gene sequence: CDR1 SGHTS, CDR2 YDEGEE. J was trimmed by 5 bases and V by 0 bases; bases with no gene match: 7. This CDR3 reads CASSLAVGQGADQPQHF. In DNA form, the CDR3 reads TGTGCCAGCAGCTTGGCTGTTGGACAGGGGGCAGATCAGCCCCAGCATTTT.

CDR3 region: CASSWTGGPTYNEQFF. The CDR3 DNA follows: TGTGCCAGCAGCTGGACAGGGGGGCCTACCTACAATGAGCAGTTCTTC. The genes are TRBV5-5 and TRBJ2-1; TRBD1 agrees at 10 bases. Germline CDR1 and CDR2: SGHKS and YYEKEE (reference sequence). V was clipped by 3 bases and J by 2 bases; unmatched bases: 5. The CDR3 consists of 16 residues.

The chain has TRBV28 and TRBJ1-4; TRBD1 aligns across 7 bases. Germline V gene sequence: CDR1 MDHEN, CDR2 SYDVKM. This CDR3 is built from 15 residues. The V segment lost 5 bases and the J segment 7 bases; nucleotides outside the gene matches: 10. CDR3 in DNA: TGTGCCAGCAGTGTCCCGAGACAGGGAATTGAAAAACTGTTTTTT. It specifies CASSVPRQGIEKLFF.

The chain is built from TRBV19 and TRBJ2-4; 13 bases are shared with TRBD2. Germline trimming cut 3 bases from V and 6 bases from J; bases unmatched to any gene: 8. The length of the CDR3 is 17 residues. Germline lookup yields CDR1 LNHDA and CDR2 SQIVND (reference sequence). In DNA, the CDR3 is TGTGCCAGTAGTATTTGGACTAGCGGGAGCTCCGGAAACATTCAGTACTTC. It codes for CASSIWTSGSSGNIQYF.

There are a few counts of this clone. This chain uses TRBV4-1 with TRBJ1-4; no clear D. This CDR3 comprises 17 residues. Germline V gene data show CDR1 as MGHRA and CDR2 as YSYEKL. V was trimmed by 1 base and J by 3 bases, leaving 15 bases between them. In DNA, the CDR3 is TGCGCCAGCAGCCAAGGTAGCAGTCAACCCTCTAATGAAAAACTGTTTTTT. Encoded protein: CASSQGSSQPSNEKLFF.

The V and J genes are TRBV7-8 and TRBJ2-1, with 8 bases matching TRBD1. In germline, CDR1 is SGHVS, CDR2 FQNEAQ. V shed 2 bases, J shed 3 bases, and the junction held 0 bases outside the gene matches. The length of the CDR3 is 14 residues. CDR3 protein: CASSLTGGYNEQFF. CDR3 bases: TGTGCCAGCAGCTTAACAGGGGGCTACAATGAGCAGTTCTTC.

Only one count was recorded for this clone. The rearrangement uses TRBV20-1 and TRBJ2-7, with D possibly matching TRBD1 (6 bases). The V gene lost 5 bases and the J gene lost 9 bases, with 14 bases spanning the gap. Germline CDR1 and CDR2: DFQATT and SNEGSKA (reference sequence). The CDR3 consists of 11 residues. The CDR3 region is CSAPLRGLQYF. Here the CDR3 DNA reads TGCAGTGCTCCTCTCAGGGGATTGCAGTACTTC.